The 18 T cell receptor beta chains below all came from one sample that was sequenced in a study of T cell responses to AZD1222 COVID-19 vaccine. Assay used: immunoSEQ multiplex PCR; TCRdb lists only in-frame clones, some missing. The table includes some 130,000 clones, about nine tenths detected once. The sample was peripheral blood, taken on day 0 of AZD1222 vaccination. All receptors derive from an adult in good health.

The gene calls are TRBV4-1 and TRBJ1-5; 8 positions match TRBD1. This CDR3 has 15 residues. V shed 3 bases, J shed 9 bases, and the junction held 10 bases outside the gene matches. Germline V gene data show CDR1 as MGHRA and CDR2 as YSYEKL. DNA for the CDR3: TGCGCCAGCAGCCACCCCGGACAGGGCGGGCGGCCCCAGCATTTT. This sequence encodes CASSHPGQGGRPQHF.

V and J are TRBV7-8 and TRBJ2-7; 7 bases line up with TRBD1. Germline CDR1 SGHVS, CDR2 FQNEAQ. The CDR3 is 14 amino acids. V was clipped by 5 bases and J by 6 bases; unmatched bases: 10. The chain's CDR3 is CASSEKGALGEQYF. CDR3 DNA: TGTGCCAGCAGCGAAAAGGGGGCGCTGGGCGAGCAGTACTTC.

CDR3 bases: TGTGCCAGCAGCCATATAAACGACTATGGCTACACCTTC. Translating gives CASSHINDYGYTF. The chain uses TRBV7-8 and TRBJ1-2; D uncertain. This CDR3 comprises 13 residues. V was cut by 5 bases and J by 3 bases, with 10 bases left in between. Germline CDR1 and CDR2: SGHVS and FQNEAQ.

The J gene is TRBJ1-6, the V gene TRBV27, with TRBD1 matching 7 bases. The CDR3 spans 14 residues. The germline V gene encodes CDR1 MNHEY and CDR2 SMNVEV (reference sequence). Losses at the gene ends were 5 bases for V and 7 bases for J; bases not matched to a gene: 5. CDR3 protein: CASSADRANSPLHF. In DNA, the CDR3 is TGTGCCAGCAGTGCCGACAGGGCAAATTCACCCCTCCACTTT.

CDR3 in amino acids: CASTPGGGFEQYF. As DNA, the CDR3 is TGTGCCAGCACCCCCGGCGGCGGTTTCGAGCAGTACTTC. This chain links TRBV5-4 with TRBJ2-7; the D is unclear. With 6 bases removed from V and 6 bases from J, the gap between germline ends came to 16 bases. The CDR3 length is 13 residues. CDR1 is SGHNT, CDR2 YYREEE, per germline (reference sequence).

This chain uses TRBV9 with TRBJ1-6, with D possibly TRBD1 on 6 matching bases. The CDR3 totals 14 residues. Germline V gene sequence: CDR1 SGDLS, CDR2 YYNGEE. Trimming removed 4 bases at V and 7 bases at J, with 12 bases between. The CDR3 nucleotides read TGTGCCAGCAGCCCACAGGGCTCCAATTCACCCCTCCACTTT. Protein: CASSPQGSNSPLHF.

The rearrangement links TRBV7-2 to TRBJ2-2; weak D call: TRBD1 (5 bases). V was cut by 0 bases and J by 2 bases, with 10 bases left in between. CDR1 SGHTA and CDR2 FQGNSA come from the germline V gene. The length of the CDR3 is 16 residues. The CDR3 sequence is CASSLAGARNTGELFF. The CDR3 bases are TGTGCCAGCAGCTTAGCAGGGGCGAGAAACACCGGGGAGCTGTTTTTT.

V is TRBV5-5 and J is TRBJ2-1; 8 positions match TRBD1. Germline CDR1 SGHKS, CDR2 YYEKEE (reference sequence). This CDR3 comprises 17 residues. V was clipped by 0 bases and J by 4 bases; unmatched bases: 9. Here the CDR3 reads CASSLVVRQGAYNEQFF. CDR3 in DNA: TGTGCCAGCAGCTTGGTGGTGCGGCAGGGGGCTTACAATGAGCAGTTCTTC.

The CDR3 is CASSIATSADTQYF. CDR3 in DNA: TGTGCCAGTAGTATCGCCACTAGCGCAGATACGCAGTATTTT. The chain recombines TRBV19 with TRBJ2-3, with TRBD2 identical over 7 bases. Germline trimming cut 3 bases from V and 4 bases from J; bases unmatched to any gene: 4. The CDR3 sequence is 14 residues long. Germline CDR1 reads LNHDA; CDR2 reads SQIVND (reference sequence).

The chain has TRBV7-6 and TRBJ2-7; 7 positions match TRBD1. The CDR3 contains 12 residues. J was trimmed by 6 bases and V by 5 bases; bases with no gene match: 4. Germline-derived CDR1 and CDR2 are SGHVS and FNYEAQ. DNA of the CDR3: TGTGCCAGCAGCAGGGACAGTGCCGAGCAGTACTTC. Protein: CASSRDSAEQYF.

The chain has TRBV7-2 and TRBJ1-5; D is undetermined. The V end lost 5 bases, the J end lost 9 bases, and 11 bases lay between the germline ends. The length of the CDR3 is 12 residues. The germline V gene encodes CDR1 SGHTA and CDR2 FQGNSA. The CDR3 nucleotides read TGTGCCAGCAGCCCGCCGGCGGGGCCCCAGCATTTT. Residues: CASSPPAGPQHF.

The rearrangement joins TRBV6-4 to TRBJ1-5; a possible D gene is TRBD1 (5 bases). Germline V gives CDR1 MRHNA, CDR2 SNTAGT. The CDR3 extends over 15 amino acids. V was clipped by 8 bases and J by 0 bases, with 14 bases between them. CDR3 sequence: CASATGADSNQPQHF. In DNA form, the CDR3 reads TGTGCCAGCGCCACAGGAGCCGATAGCAATCAGCCCCAGCATTTT.

The gene calls are TRBV28 and TRBJ1-2; 9 bases fit TRBD1. Trimming at V came to 0 bases and at J to 1 base, leaving 0 bases not matched to a gene. CDR3 length: 15 residues. CDR1 and CDR2 from the germline V gene are MDHEN and SYDVKM. Here the CDR3 reads CASSLWTGGNYGYTF. The CDR3, as DNA: TGTGCCAGCAGTTTATGGACAGGGGGTAACTATGGCTACACCTTC.

The V and J genes are TRBV5-1 and TRBJ2-7, with D possibly being TRBD2 (7 bases). Trimming took off 4 bases at V and 9 bases at J, with 17 bases between the two ends. Germline values: CDR1 SGHRS, CDR2 YFSETQ. The CDR3 is 13 residues long. The CDR3 DNA follows: TGCGCCAGCAGCGCCGCCGAAAGGGGGGGGCAGTACTTC. Translated, it gives CASSAAERGGQYF. Complete variable domain (other parts from reference TRBV5-1 and TRBJ2-7): KAGVTQTPRYLIKTRGQQVTLSCSPISGHRSVSWYQQTPGQGLQFLFEYFSETQRNKGNFPGRFSGRQFSNSRSEMNVSTLELGDSALYLCASSAAERGGQYFGPGTRLTVT.

The chain uses TRBV9 and TRBJ1-1; D may be TRBD1 (5 bases). The germline CDR1 and CDR2 sequences are SGDLS and YYNGEE. CDR3 length equals 16 residues. The germline V and J ends were trimmed by 0 bases and 2 bases, with 14 bases remaining between them. CDR3: CASSVGSFGDNTEAFF. CDR3 DNA sequence: TGTGCCAGCAGCGTAGGGTCGTTTGGGGACAACACTGAAGCTTTCTTT.

This clone turned up a few times. J is TRBJ2-3 and V is TRBV4-3, with TRBD2 identical over 9 bases. The V gene's germline CDR1 is LGHNA and CDR2 YSLEER. The CDR3 has 16 amino acids. V was pared by 1 base and J by 4 bases, with 6 bases of the junction left unmatched. This CDR3 is CASSQGLAGGADTQYF. The CDR3 DNA reads TGCGCCAGCAGCCAAGGTCTGGCGGGGGGGGCAGATACGCAGTATTTT.

The gene calls are TRBV7-9 and TRBJ2-7, with D maybe TRBD2 (7 bases). The CDR3 sequence is 14 residues long. Germline CDR1 and CDR2: SEHNR and FQNEAQ (reference sequence). Trimming stripped 7 bases from V and 3 bases from J, with 16 bases between. As DNA, the CDR3 is TGTGCCAGCACTCTAGGGGGGGTAAGCTACGAGCAGTACTTC. Protein product: CASTLGGVSYEQYF.

This sequence joins TRBV14 and TRBJ2-2; D gene uncertain. V dropped 0 bases and J dropped 0 bases, with 11 bases sitting between them. Germline values: CDR1 SGHDN, CDR2 FVKESK. The length of the CDR3 is 17 residues. The CDR3 DNA is TGTGCCAGCAGCCAAGAGTACTCCCCGACGAACACCGGGGAGCTGTTTTTT. This translates into CASSQEYSPTNTGELFF.